A selection of T cell receptor beta chains follows, all from one sample in a study of CD8 T cells in Susac syndrome. TCRdb fed the immunoSEQ multiplex PCR reads into MiXCR, producing one record per CDR3 protein. The sample carries hundreds of thousands of distinct CDR3 sequences, 93% recorded once. Sequencing used CD4+ T cells from PBMCs. The receptor set was obtained from a human donor with multiple sclerosis. Each CDR3 is given with its conserved first and last residue. D genes are given only for firm matches. Only part of the rows carry a size: once, few, many, or a class if the clone is expanded.

D	size	V	J	CDR3	DNA
-	-	TRBV7-2	TRBJ1-1	CASSLVLPGAEAFF	TGTGCCAGCAGCTTAGTTCTGCCCGGGGCTGAAGCTTTCTTT
TRBD2	-	TRBV20-1	TRBJ2-3	CSAPGWKRDASDTQYF	TGCAGTGCTCCCGGGTGGAAGCGGGACGCCTCAGATACGCAGTATTTT
-	few	TRBV7-9	TRBJ2-3	CASSLETGTDTQYF	TGTGCCAGCAGCTTAGAGACAGGCACAGATACGCAGTATTTT
-	-	TRBV6-4	TRBJ2-1	CASSVRVDNNEQFF	TGTGCCAGCAGTGTCAGGGTTGATAACAATGAGCAGTTCTTC
-	few	TRBV25-1	TRBJ1-1	CASSESRVNTEAFF	TGTGCCAGCAGTGAATCGAGAGTGAACACTGAAGCTTTCTTT
TRBD1	-	TRBV3-1	TRBJ2-7	CASSRQGVYEQYF	TGTGCCAGCAGTCGACAGGGGGTGTACGAGCAGTACTTC
-	-	TRBV30	TRBJ2-4	CAWSLSRDGKNIQYF	TGTGCCTGGAGTCTCTCCCGGGACGGGAAAAACATTCAGTACTTC
TRBD2	-	TRBV4-1	TRBJ2-3	CASSHNSGITQYF	TGCGCCAGCAGCCACAATAGCGGGATTACGCAGTATTTT
-	once	TRBV2	TRBJ2-7	CASNEVLDEQYF	TGTGCCAGCAACGAGGTTCTGGATGAGCAGTACTTC
TRBD1	-	TRBV20-1	TRBJ1-5	CSAAGTANQPQHF	TGCAGTGCTGCCGGGACAGCCAATCAGCCCCAGCATTTT
-	-	TRBV3-1	TRBJ1-1	CASSQDPGTDLNTEAFF	TGTGCCAGCAGCCAAGATCCCGGGACGGACTTGAACACTGAAGCTTTCTTT
-	-	TRBV3-1	TRBJ2-5	CASSRREGEETQYF	TGTGCCAGCAGCCGACGGGAAGGGGAAGAGACCCAGTACTTC
TRBD1	few	TRBV4-1	TRBJ1-2	CASSHDRVGDYGYTF	TGCGCCAGCAGCCACGACAGGGTCGGAGACTATGGCTACACCTTC
TRBD1	-	TRBV20-1	TRBJ1-5	CSARGGGGGQPQHF	TGCAGTGCTAGAGGAGGGGGCGGCGGTCAGCCCCAGCATTTT
TRBD1	-	TRBV4-1	TRBJ1-1	CASSTDRVAEAFF	TGCGCCAGCAGCACAGACAGGGTGGCTGAAGCTTTCTTT
TRBD1	-	TRBV6-5	TRBJ2-2	CASSRQGNTGELFF	TGTGCCAGCAGTCGACAGGGGAACACCGGGGAGCTGTTTTTT
-	-	TRBV7-9	TRBJ2-1	CASSLVVPSSYNEQFF	TGTGCCAGCAGCTTAGTTGTTCCGAGCTCCTACAATGAGCAGTTCTTC
-	-	TRBV23-1	TRBJ2-7	CASSHCRDNSYEQYF	TGCGCCAGCAGTCACTGCCGGGACAACTCCTACGAGCAGTACTTC
-	-	TRBV11-2	TRBJ1-4	CASSLGGNSEKLFF	TGTGCCAGCTCCCTGGGGGGCAATAGTGAAAAACTGTTTTTT
TRBD2	few	TRBV5-6	TRBJ2-2	CASSLGLAVNTGELFF	TGTGCCAGCAGCTTGGGTCTAGCGGTGAACACCGGGGAGCTGTTTTTT
-	-	TRBV6-1	TRBJ2-1	CASSVAFNEQFF	TGTGCCAGCAGTGTAGCCTTCAATGAGCAGTTCTTC
TRBD1	-	TRBV5-4	TRBJ1-2	CASSPVGQLVHYGYTF	TGTGCCAGCAGCCCCGTGGGACAGCTAGTCCATTATGGCTACACCTTC
-	-	TRBV5-6	TRBJ1-4	CASSSRTGEKLFF	TGTGCCAGCAGCTCCCGGACGGGAGAAAAACTGTTTTTT
TRBD1	-	TRBV5-4	TRBJ2-5	CASSRKQGKQETQYF	TGTGCCAGCAGCAGAAAACAGGGGAAACAAGAGACCCAGTACTTC
TRBD1	-	TRBV13	TRBJ2-5	CASSARTGRSETQYF	TGTGCCAGCAGCGCCCGGACAGGGAGGTCAGAGACCCAGTACTTC
TRBD2	-	TRBV20-1	TRBJ2-1	CSAQTSLSSYNEQFF	TGCAGTGCCCAGACTAGCCTCAGCTCCTACAATGAGCAGTTCTTC
-	-	TRBV28	TRBJ2-7	CASSLWGDPYEQYF	TGTGCCAGCAGTTTATGGGGGGATCCCTACGAGCAGTACTTC
-	-	TRBV5-1	TRBJ2-1	CASSLRQPNNEQFF	TGCGCCAGCAGCTTGCGACAGCCGAACAATGAGCAGTTCTTC
TRBD1	-	TRBV2	TRBJ1-4	CASSVDRGEEKLFF	TGTGCCAGCAGTGTCGACAGGGGGGAGGAAAAACTGTTTTTT
-	-	TRBV12-3/TRBV12-4	TRBJ1-1	CASSRQGQNTEAFF	TGTGCCAGCAGCCGACAAGGTCAGAACACTGAAGCTTTCTTT
-	few	TRBV11-2	TRBJ2-5	CASSLGSQETQYF	TGTGCCAGCAGTCTCGGTTCGCAAGAGACCCAGTACTTC
-	-	TRBV6-1	TRBJ1-1	CASSPEVGLNTEAFF	TGTGCCAGCAGTCCGGAAGTGGGCTTGAACACTGAAGCTTTCTTT
-	-	TRBV5-4	TRBJ1-1	CASSLRLNTEAFF	TGTGCCAGCAGCTTGCGATTGAACACTGAAGCTTTCTTT
-	-	TRBV29-1	TRBJ1-1	CSVDITGTNTEAFF	TGCAGCGTTGACATTACAGGGACGAACACTGAAGCTTTCTTT
TRBD2	once	TRBV5-4	TRBJ2-1	CASSFPTSGTYNEQFF	TGTGCCAGCAGCTTCCCGACTAGCGGGACCTACAATGAGCAGTTCTTC
-	-	TRBV20-1	TRBJ2-6	CSARARLRSSDASGANVLTF	TGCAGTGCTAGAGCACGCCTGCGGTCTTCGGACGCCTCTGGGGCCAACGTCCTGACTTTC
TRBD1	once	TRBV5-1	TRBJ1-2	CASSSDRGGGYTF	TGCGCCAGCAGCTCGGACAGGGGTGGTGGCTACACCTTC
-	-	TRBV19	TRBJ1-2	CASSMGPAGIQMGGYTF	TGTGCCAGTAGTATGGGGCCGGCGGGCATCCAGATGGGTGGCTACACCTTC
-	-	TRBV5-1	TRBJ1-4	CASSLEPRANEKLFF	TGCGCCAGCAGCTTGGAACCCAGGGCTAATGAAAAACTGTTTTTT
TRBD1	-	TRBV23-1	TRBJ1-5	CASSQPPEGGWSNQPQHF	TGCGCCAGCAGTCAACCCCCGGAAGGGGGCTGGAGCAATCAGCCCCAGCATTTT
TRBD2	-	TRBV20-1	TRBJ2-1	CSARGTSGRSPYNEQFF	TGCAGTGCTAGGGGGACTAGCGGGAGGTCCCCCTACAATGAGCAGTTCTTC
-	-	TRBV10-3	TRBJ1-5	CAISDLGEQPQHF	TGTGCCATCAGTGATCTGGGGGAACAGCCCCAGCATTTT
-	-	TRBV5-1	TRBJ1-1	CASSLARQGNTEAFF	TGCGCCAGCAGCTTGGCCCGGCAGGGGAACACTGAAGCTTTCTTT
-	-	TRBV30	TRBJ2-2	CAWSVFGTGERGGELFF	TGTGCCTGGAGTGTATTCGGGACGGGAGAACGGGGCGGGGAGCTGTTTTTT
-	-	TRBV11-3	TRBJ2-5	CASSPGAATRETQYF	TGTGCCAGCAGCCCAGGGGCGGCCACGAGGGAGACCCAGTACTTC
-	-	TRBV4-1	TRBJ2-1	CASSQDRRGRFNEQFF	TGCGCCAGCAGCCAAGATCGGAGGGGACGGTTTAATGAGCAGTTCTTC
TRBD1	-	TRBV2	TRBJ1-2	CARHRDSNYGYTF	TGTGCCAGACACCGGGACAGTAACTATGGCTACACCTTC
-	-	TRBV5-6	TRBJ1-2	CASSPRIWQGSYGYTF	TGTGCCAGCAGCCCTCGGATTTGGCAGGGCTCCTATGGCTACACCTTC
TRBD1	-	TRBV20-1	TRBJ2-7	CSASGKGQAPYEQYF	TGCAGTGCTAGTGGAAAGGGACAGGCTCCCTACGAGCAGTACTTC
-	-	TRBV7-8	TRBJ1-1	CASSLIGGGNEAFF	TGTGCCAGCAGCTTAATAGGAGGAGGCAATGAAGCTTTCTTT
-	-	TRBV11-3	TRBJ2-5	CASSFGNPGGGETQYF	TGTGCCAGCAGCTTCGGGAACCCGGGTGGGGGAGAGACCCAGTACTTC
-	-	TRBV24-1	TRBJ2-2	CATSDSGVATGELFF	TGTGCCACCAGTGACAGCGGTGTAGCGACCGGGGAGCTGTTTTTT
-	-	TRBV5-6	TRBJ2-1	CASSPRAANEQFF	TGTGCCAGCAGCCCCCGGGCTGCTAATGAGCAGTTCTTC
-	-	TRBV29-1	TRBJ2-5	CSVGQALQETQYF	TGCAGCGTCGGTCAGGCACTCCAAGAGACCCAGTACTTC
-	-	TRBV10-3	TRBJ1-1	CAIRTANTEAFF	TGTGCCATTCGGACGGCGAACACTGAAGCTTTCTTT
TRBD2	-	TRBV6-6	TRBJ2-2	CASRDCSGGGTGELFF	TGTGCCAGCAGGGATTGCAGCGGGGGAGGCACCGGGGAGCTGTTTTTT
TRBD2	-	TRBV7-6	TRBJ2-3	CASSLDGAGGTDTQYF	TGTGCCAGCAGCTTAGACGGAGCGGGAGGCACAGATACGCAGTATTTT
TRBD2	-	TRBV2	TRBJ2-5	CASSVFVRAGVRETQYF	TGTGCCAGCAGTGTTTTTGTAAGAGCGGGAGTTCGAGAGACCCAGTACTTC